A single sample is the source of the 24 T cell receptor beta chains below, sequenced in a study of cytomegalovirus exposure and HLA in healthy donors. 60 Vbeta and 13 Jbeta primers were used in PCR. Only in-frame clones appear in the TCRdb table, and some are missing; sequencing was by immunoSEQ multiplex PCR. The table shows approximately 170,000 clones, with approximately 67% occurring only once. The specimen sequenced was PBMCs. The receptors were sampled from a woman younger than 35 in good health and CMV-seropositive.

The CDR3 DNA reads TGTGCCACCAGCAGAGGACAGGGGGAGGTACTCTATAATTCACCCCTCCACTTT. It yields the protein CATSRGQGEVLYNSPLHF. The chain combines TRBV15 with TRBJ1-6, with 9 bases matching TRBD1. The length of the CDR3 is 18 residues. Germline loops: CDR1 LNHNV, CDR2 YYDKDF (reference sequence). J was trimmed by 3 bases and V by 1 base; bases with no gene match: 7.

The chain is built from TRBV5-1 and TRBJ2-1, with D possibly being TRBD2 (7 bases). CDR3 length equals 15 residues. Germline-derived CDR1 and CDR2 are SGHRS and YFSETQ. Between the trimmed V and J ends, which lost 2 bases and 2 bases, there was a span of 11 bases. CDR3 sequence (DNA): TGCGCCAGCAGCTTAGGGGGGGCCACCTACAATGAGCAGTTCTTC. It is translated as CASSLGGATYNEQFF.

This CDR3 reads CASSFSWATEAFF. CDR3 nucleotides: TGTGCCAGCAGTTTTTCTTGGGCCACTGAAGCTTTCTTT. The genes are TRBV27 and TRBJ1-1; D is undetermined. CDR1 and CDR2 from the germline V gene are MNHEY and SMNVEV (reference sequence). This CDR3 has 13 amino acids. Trimming pared 3 bases from V and 4 bases from J, leaving 9 bases between.

This CDR3 reads CASSVASSFIYEQYF. CDR3 nucleotide sequence: TGTGCCAGCAGCGTAGCGTCCTCTTTTATATACGAGCAGTACTTC. V is TRBV9 and J is TRBJ2-7; D not resolved. Germline CDR1 is SGDLS and CDR2 is YYNGEE. This CDR3 comprises 15 residues. V lost 0 bases and J 4 bases, leaving 14 bases between the germline ends.

This clone was found a few times. The V gene is TRBV16, the J gene TRBJ1-2; D perhaps matches TRBD1 (6 bases). V was cut by 0 bases and J by 6 bases, with 14 bases left in between. The CDR3 contains 15 residues. Germline V gene data show CDR1 as KGHSY and CDR2 as FQNENV. The CDR3 loop reads CASSQSGGQLNGYTF. The DNA for the CDR3 is TGTGCCAGCAGCCAATCGGGTGGACAGTTAAATGGCTACACCTTC.

CDR3 sequence reads: CASSEVPIRAGGAGSPLHF. In DNA form, the CDR3 reads TGTGCCAGCAGTGAAGTCCCCATCAGGGCAGGGGGCGCGGGTTCACCCCTCCACTTT. V usage is TRBV6-1 and J usage is TRBJ1-6, with 8 nucleotides matching TRBD1. The CDR3 has 19 amino acids. V lost 1 base to trimming and J lost 9 bases; unmatched junction nucleotides: 17. Germline loops: CDR1 MNHNS, CDR2 SASEGT.

This clone was seen a handful of times. The chain carries TRBV2 and TRBJ1-4; tentative D call: TRBD1 (5 bases). This CDR3 spans 14 amino acids. The V gene's germline CDR1 is SNHLY and CDR2 FYNNEI. V was clipped by 10 bases and J by 0 bases, with 12 bases between them. The CDR3 here is CATLGQPTNEKLFF. The DNA of the CDR3 is TGTGCCACCCTGGGGCAGCCAACTAATGAAAAACTGTTTTTT.

V usage is TRBV5-1 and J usage is TRBJ2-7; 8 bases map to TRBD1. CDR1 is SGHRS and CDR2 is YFSETQ in the germline V gene. The J segment lost 5 bases and the V segment lost 4 bases, leaving 11 bases of the junction unmatched. The CDR3 extends over 15 amino acids. This chain's CDR3 is CASSMTPGQVNEQYF. CDR3 nucleotide sequence: TGCGCCAGCAGCATGACGCCGGGACAGGTGAACGAGCAGTACTTC.

The chain couples TRBV9 to TRBJ2-7; a possible D gene is TRBD2 (6 bases). V lost 1 base and J 1 base, leaving 9 bases between the germline ends. Germline V gives CDR1 SGDLS, CDR2 YYNGEE. This CDR3 has 14 residues. CDR3 DNA sequence: TGTGCCAGCAGCGTAATAGCGGAGTCCTACGAGCAGTACTTC. This gives the protein CASSVIAESYEQYF. Combining the CDR3 with reference TRBV9 and TRBJ2-7 gives the whole variable domain DSGVTQTPKHLITATGQRVTLRCSPRSGDLSVYWYQQSLDQGLQFLIQYYNGEERAKGNILERFSAQQFPDLHSELNLSSLELGDSALYFCASSVIAESYEQYFGPGTRLTVT.

This chain links TRBV18 with TRBJ2-7; D not certain. CDR3 length equals 17 residues. V was pared by 3 bases and J by 5 bases, with 23 bases between. Germline values: CDR1 KGHSH, CDR2 LQKENI. CDR3 DNA sequence: TGTGCCAGCTCACCCCCTACCTATAGACCCGACAAGGACGAGCAGTACTTC. Translation gives CASSPPTYRPDKDEQYF.

V and J are TRBV4-2 and TRBJ2-3; TRBD2 matches at 12 bases. The CDR3 has 16 residues. V lost 2 bases and J lost 4; bases outside the gene matches: 4. The germline CDR1 and CDR2 sequences are LGHNA and YNFKEQ. The CDR3 DNA reads TGTGCCAGCAGCCAAAGACTAGCGGGGGATGCAGATACGCAGTATTTT. It specifies CASSQRLAGDADTQYF.

The CDR3 loop reads CASSLNSQPQHF. In nucleotides, the CDR3 is TGTGCCAGCAGCTTGAACAGCCAGCCCCAGCATTTT. The chain has TRBV5-6 and TRBJ1-5; D is unresolved. Germline-derived CDR1 and CDR2 are SGHDT and YYEEEE. Trimming cost V 1 base and J 7 bases, with 6 bases left between them. This CDR3 is built from 12 residues.

The gene calls are TRBV5-1 and TRBJ1-1; 7 bases are shared with TRBD1. CDR3 length equals 13 residues. V dropped 4 bases and J dropped 6; count of bases not matched to a gene: 6. CDR1 SGHRS and CDR2 YFSETQ come from the germline V gene. The CDR3: CASSVTGAAEAFF. DNA of the CDR3: TGCGCCAGCAGCGTTACAGGGGCAGCTGAAGCTTTCTTT.

This chain connects TRBV27 to TRBJ1-5; 10 bases are shared with TRBD1. With 6 bases clipped from V and 9 bases from J, the junction kept 11 bases outside the gene matches. The CDR3 has 15 residues. Germline CDR1 reads MNHEY; CDR2 reads SMNVEV (reference sequence). The chain's CDR3 is CASRAVDRGLWPQHF. In DNA form, the CDR3 reads TGTGCCAGCAGAGCGGTTGACAGGGGGCTGTGGCCCCAGCATTTT.

V and J are TRBV5-4 and TRBJ2-7; D call uncertain. The germline V and J ends were trimmed by 0 bases and 4 bases, with 8 bases remaining between them. The CDR3 is made up of 13 amino acids. Looked up from germline, CDR1 is SGHNT and CDR2 is YYREEE (reference sequence). CDR3 in amino acids: CASSLAGRYEQYF. DNA of the CDR3: TGTGCCAGCAGCTTGGCTGGCAGGTACGAGCAGTACTTC.

The genes are TRBV7-2 and TRBJ2-7; possibly TRBD2 for D (5 bases). The germline CDR1 and CDR2 sequences are SGHTA and FQGNSA. Trimming left V 5 bases short and J 6 bases short, with 17 bases between. The CDR3 runs to 14 residues. CDR3 in amino acids: CASSNLIGVSEQYF. As DNA, the CDR3 is TGTGCCAGCAGCAACCTAATCGGGGTCTCCGAGCAGTACTTC.

The CDR3 protein is CASSLREGQETQYF. DNA for the CDR3: TGCGCCAGCTCCCTCCGGGAGGGACAAGAGACCCAGTACTTC. This sequence joins TRBV10-2 and TRBJ2-5, with 8 bases lining up with TRBD2. The CDR3 spans 14 residues. Per the germline V gene, CDR1 is WSHSY and CDR2 is SAAADI. With 8 bases clipped from V and 2 bases from J, the junction kept 7 bases outside the gene matches.

The gene calls are TRBV27 and TRBJ2-7; 9 nucleotides agree with TRBD1. V lost 5 bases, J lost 2 bases, and 10 bases stayed unmatched. Per the germline V gene, CDR1 is MNHEY and CDR2 is SMNVEV (reference sequence). CDR3 length: 16 amino acids. CDR3 residues: CASSGGPGQGTYEQYF. CDR3 DNA sequence: TGTGCCAGCAGTGGGGGACCGGGACAGGGTACCTACGAGCAGTACTTC.

J is TRBJ1-4 and V is TRBV30; D call uncertain. The CDR3 runs 14 residues. The ends were cut back, 2 bases at V and 0 bases at J, with 7 bases in the middle. In germline, CDR1 is GTSNPN, CDR2 SVGIG (reference sequence). The CDR3 protein is CAWSPSATNEKLFF. DNA of the CDR3: TGTGCCTGGAGTCCTTCTGCAACTAATGAAAAACTGTTTTTT.

This clone was seen more than once but under ten times. The chain recombines TRBV4-3 with TRBJ2-7, with TRBD2 identical over 8 bases. The trim removed 0 bases at V and 3 bases at J, leaving 13 bases unmatched. This CDR3 has 18 residues. CDR1 is LGHNA and CDR2 is YSLEER in the germline V gene. CDR3 nucleotide sequence: TGCGCCAGCAGCCAAGATCGAGCTAGCGGGTCGTCAAGCTACGAGCAGTACTTC. It specifies CASSQDRASGSSSYEQYF.

The chain is built from TRBV7-9 and TRBJ2-1; D possibly corresponds to TRBD2 (6 bases). The CDR3 extends over 16 amino acids. CDR1 and CDR2 (germline): SEHNR, FQNEAQ (reference sequence). The germline V and J ends were trimmed by 5 bases and 4 bases, with 18 bases remaining between them. CDR3 in amino acids: CASSVGDGGLYNEQFF. CDR3 sequence (DNA): TGTGCCAGCAGCGTAGGGGACGGGGGATTGTACAATGAGCAGTTCTTC.

V and J are TRBV5-1 and TRBJ2-6; TRBD1 aligns across 12 bases. Germline V gives CDR1 SGHRS, CDR2 YFSETQ. V dropped 0 bases and J dropped 0; count of bases not matched to a gene: 1. The CDR3 has 18 residues. CDR3 sequence (DNA): TGCGCCAGCAGCTTGGGGGACAGGGGGCTCTCTGGGGCCAACGTCCTGACTTTC. This translates into CASSLGDRGLSGANVLTF.

The chain's CDR3 is CASSLTGGWKLFF. CDR3 DNA: TGTGCCAGCAGTTTGACAGGGGGTTGGAAACTGTTTTTT. The chain employs TRBV27 and TRBJ1-4; the match to TRBD1 covers 9 bases. V trimming: 3 bases; J trimming: 11 bases; junction bases outside the gene matches: 4. CDR3 length: 13 amino acids. CDR1 and CDR2 from the germline V gene are MNHEY and SMNVEV (reference sequence).

With respect to this clone: The junction departs from germline at one end; a sequencing error may be responsible. This chain joins TRBV9 and TRBJ2-7; tentative D call: TRBD2 (5 bases). Germline V gene sequence: CDR1 SGDLS, CDR2 YYNGEE. The CDR3 sequence is 13 residues long. The CDR3 coding sequence is TGTGCCAGCAGCGCCGGAGACTACCGGGCCCCGATGTTC. This gives the protein CASSAGDYRAPMF.